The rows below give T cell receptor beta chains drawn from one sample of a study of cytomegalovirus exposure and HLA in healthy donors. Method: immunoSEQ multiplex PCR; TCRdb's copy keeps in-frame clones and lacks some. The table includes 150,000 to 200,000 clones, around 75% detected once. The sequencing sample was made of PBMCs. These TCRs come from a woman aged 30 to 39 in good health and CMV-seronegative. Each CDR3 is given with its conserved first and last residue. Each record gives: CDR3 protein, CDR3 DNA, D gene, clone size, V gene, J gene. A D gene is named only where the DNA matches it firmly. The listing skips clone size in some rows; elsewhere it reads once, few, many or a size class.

CDR3 protein: CASSEWASGSGGEQFF
CDR3 DNA: TGTGCCAGCAGTGAATGGGCTAGCGGGAGTGGAGGTGAGCAGTTCTTC
D gene: TRBD2
clone size: .
V gene: TRBV25-1
J gene: TRBJ2-1

CDR3 protein: CASSLVPGSGQPQHF
CDR3 DNA: TGTGCCAGCAGCTTAGTCCCGGGATCGGGTCAGCCCCAGCATTTT
D gene: .
clone size: .
V gene: TRBV5-4
J gene: TRBJ1-5

CDR3 protein: CASSLAGGLGSRSNQPQHF
CDR3 DNA: TGTGCCAGCAGTTTAGCAGGGGGCCTAGGGTCCCGTAGCAATCAGCCCCAGCATTTT
D gene: TRBD1
clone size: once
V gene: TRBV27
J gene: TRBJ1-5

CDR3 protein: CASSIDLAAGVGRAEQFF
CDR3 DNA: TGTGCCAGTAGTATAGATCTCGCGGCGGGAGTAGGGAGGGCTGAGCAGTTCTTC
D gene: TRBD2
clone size: .
V gene: TRBV19
J gene: TRBJ2-1

CDR3 protein: CASSQEANQPQHF
CDR3 DNA: TGTGCCAGCAGCCAAGAGGCTAATCAGCCCCAGCATTTT
D gene: .
clone size: .
V gene: TRBV4-2
J gene: TRBJ1-5

CDR3 protein: CAISEALRQGLTGELFF
CDR3 DNA: TGTGCCATCAGTGAGGCGCTACGACAGGGGTTAACCGGGGAGCTGTTTTTT
D gene: TRBD1
clone size: .
V gene: TRBV10-3
J gene: TRBJ2-2

CDR3 protein: CASNQNRDSLKYGYTF
CDR3 DNA: TGTGCCAGCAACCAAAACCGGGACAGCCTGAAATATGGCTACACCTTC
D gene: TRBD1
clone size: few
V gene: TRBV5-4
J gene: TRBJ1-2

CDR3 protein: CASSLAYRTGLHEQYF
CDR3 DNA: TGTGCCAGCAGCCTAGCCTACCGGACAGGGCTCCACGAGCAGTACTTC
D gene: TRBD1
clone size: .
V gene: TRBV7-9
J gene: TRBJ2-7

CDR3 protein: CASTGDRGRPYEQYF
CDR3 DNA: TGCGCCAGCACCGGGGACAGGGGGCGCCCCTACGAGCAGTACTTC
D gene: TRBD1
clone size: .
V gene: TRBV23-1
J gene: TRBJ2-7

CDR3 protein: CASSNTGFQRASSYNEQFF
CDR3 DNA: TGTGCCAGCAGCAATACAGGTTTCCAGCGGGCAAGCTCCTACAATGAGCAGTTCTTC
D gene: .
clone size: .
V gene: TRBV28
J gene: TRBJ2-1

CDR3 protein: CASSQSGWRRFSNQPQHF
CDR3 DNA: TGCGCCAGCAGCCAGTCCGGGTGGAGACGGTTCAGCAATCAGCCCCAGCATTTT
D gene: .
clone size: .
V gene: TRBV4-1
J gene: TRBJ1-5

CDR3 protein: CSAGAGHGEKLFF
CDR3 DNA: TGCAGCGCTGGGGCGGGGCACGGTGAAAAACTGTTTTTT
D gene: .
clone size: .
V gene: TRBV29-1
J gene: TRBJ1-4

CDR3 protein: CASSHGTSGYNEQFF
CDR3 DNA: TGCGCCAGCAGCCACGGGACTAGCGGATACAATGAGCAGTTCTTC
D gene: TRBD2
clone size: .
V gene: TRBV4-1
J gene: TRBJ2-1

CDR3 protein: CASSLSGSPSLAFF
CDR3 DNA: TGTGCCAGCAGTTTATCGGGGAGCCCTTCCTTAGCTTTCTTT
D gene: .
clone size: few
V gene: TRBV27
J gene: TRBJ1-1

CDR3 protein: CASSPGQGRTGELFF
CDR3 DNA: TGTGCCAGCAGCCCTGGACAGGGTCGCACCGGGGAGCTGTTTTTT
D gene: TRBD1
clone size: few
V gene: TRBV5-4
J gene: TRBJ2-2

CDR3 protein: CASRPTGTRSNEQFF
CDR3 DNA: TGTGCCAGCAGACCCACAGGGACGAGGTCCAATGAGCAGTTCTTC
D gene: .
clone size: .
V gene: TRBV6-6
J gene: TRBJ2-1

CDR3 protein: CASSPRPGQGTTEAFF
CDR3 DNA: TGTGCCAGCAGCCCACGGCCGGGACAGGGGACCACTGAAGCTTTCTTT
D gene: TRBD1
clone size: .
V gene: TRBV7-3
J gene: TRBJ1-1

CDR3 protein: CASSFGTSGTGPKGQYF
CDR3 DNA: TGCGCCAGCAGCTTCGGGACTAGCGGGACGGGCCCCAAAGGGCAGTACTTC
D gene: TRBD2
clone size: few
V gene: TRBV5-1
J gene: TRBJ2-7

CDR3 protein: CASSTGQENTEAFF
CDR3 DNA: TGTGCCAGCAGTACTGGACAGGAGAACACTGAAGCTTTCTTT
D gene: TRBD1
clone size: .
V gene: TRBV9
J gene: TRBJ1-1

CDR3 protein: CATRAGGASEQYF
CDR3 DNA: TGTGCCACCCGCGCAGGGGGCGCGTCCGAGCAGTACTTC
D gene: TRBD1
clone size: .
V gene: TRBV19
J gene: TRBJ2-7

CDR3 protein: CASSTSNTGELFF
CDR3 DNA: TGTGCCAGCTCTACGTCGAACACCGGGGAGCTGTTTTTT
D gene: .
clone size: .
V gene: TRBV2
J gene: TRBJ2-2

CDR3 protein: CASSRIPAGAHGEQFF
CDR3 DNA: TGTGCCAGCAGCAGAATCCCAGCGGGAGCTCACGGTGAGCAGTTCTTC
D gene: TRBD2
clone size: .
V gene: TRBV7-3
J gene: TRBJ2-1

CDR3 protein: CASGFSGGTYEQYF
CDR3 DNA: TGTGCTAGTGGTTTTAGCGGGGGAACCTACGAGCAGTACTTC
D gene: TRBD2
clone size: .
V gene: TRBV12-5
J gene: TRBJ2-7

CDR3 protein: CASSNQGRRGAFF
CDR3 DNA: TGTGCCAGTAGTAATCAGGGGAGAAGGGGAGCTTTCTTT
D gene: .
clone size: .
V gene: TRBV19
J gene: TRBJ1-1

CDR3 protein: CASSLTVRGEQYF
CDR3 DNA: TGCGCCAGCAGTTTGACAGTCCGAGGCGAGCAGTACTTC
D gene: .
clone size: .
V gene: TRBV10-1
J gene: TRBJ2-7

CDR3 protein: CASSLLVRTDTNYGYTF
CDR3 DNA: TGTGCCAGCAGCTTACTCGTACGGACAGATACTAACTATGGCTACACCTTC
D gene: .
clone size: .
V gene: TRBV7-6
J gene: TRBJ1-2

CDR3 protein: CAWGEGTSTDTQYF
CDR3 DNA: TGTGCCTGGGGGGAGGGGACTAGCACAGATACGCAGTATTTT
D gene: TRBD2
clone size: .
V gene: TRBV30
J gene: TRBJ2-3

CDR3 protein: CASSAGVSYEQYF
CDR3 DNA: TGTGCCAGTAGTGCGGGAGTCTCCTACGAGCAGTACTTC
D gene: TRBD2
clone size: .
V gene: TRBV19
J gene: TRBJ2-7

CDR3 protein: CASSQEAVGGALVGEQFF
CDR3 DNA: TGCGCCAGCAGCCAAGAAGCGGTAGGGGGCGCGTTGGTCGGTGAGCAGTTCTTC
D gene: TRBD1
clone size: .
V gene: TRBV4-3
J gene: TRBJ2-1

CDR3 protein: CASSRLSGRGGETQYF
CDR3 DNA: TGCGCCAGCAGCCGTCTCAGCGGGAGAGGCGGAGAGACCCAGTACTTC
D gene: TRBD2
clone size: .
V gene: TRBV4-3
J gene: TRBJ2-5

CDR3 protein: CAGSEPPGLALWAQYF
CDR3 DNA: TGTGCCGGCAGTGAACCTCCGGGACTAGCGTTGTGGGCCCAGTACTTC
D gene: TRBD2
clone size: .
V gene: TRBV2
J gene: TRBJ2-5

CDR3 protein: CASSTILAGSSYNEQFF
CDR3 DNA: TGTGCCAGCAGTACCATACTAGCGGGGAGCTCCTACAATGAGCAGTTCTTC
D gene: TRBD2
clone size: .
V gene: TRBV2
J gene: TRBJ2-1

CDR3 protein: CASSVWSGTSVYEQYF
CDR3 DNA: TGTGCCAGTAGTGTCTGGTCCGGGACTAGCGTCTACGAGCAGTACTTC
D gene: TRBD2
clone size: .
V gene: TRBV19
J gene: TRBJ2-7

CDR3 protein: CASSVSRTDSNQPQHF
CDR3 DNA: TGTGCCAGCAGTGTGAGTAGGACAGATAGCAATCAGCCCCAGCATTTT
D gene: .
clone size: .
V gene: TRBV2
J gene: TRBJ1-5

CDR3 protein: CSVGGQMNTEAFF
CDR3 DNA: TGCAGCGTTGGGGGACAGATGAACACTGAAGCTTTCTTT
D gene: TRBD1
clone size: .
V gene: TRBV29-1
J gene: TRBJ1-1

CDR3 protein: CAWSVTRGRGIQYF
CDR3 DNA: TGTGCCTGGAGTGTAACCCGCGGGAGAGGCATTCAGTACTTC
D gene: TRBD2
clone size: .
V gene: TRBV30
J gene: TRBJ2-4

CDR3 protein: CASSEYRLGEQYF
CDR3 DNA: TGTGCCAGCAGTGAATACAGGCTGGGCGAGCAGTACTTC
D gene: .
clone size: .
V gene: TRBV6-1
J gene: TRBJ2-7

CDR3 protein: CASSEFRDRVYGYTF
CDR3 DNA: TGTGCCAGCAGTGAATTTCGGGACAGGGTTTATGGCTACACCTTC
D gene: TRBD1
clone size: .
V gene: TRBV25-1
J gene: TRBJ1-2

CDR3 protein: CASSLTGGRNQPQHF
CDR3 DNA: TGTGCCAGCAGCCTTACAGGGGGGCGCAATCAGCCCCAGCATTTT
D gene: TRBD1
clone size: few
V gene: TRBV9
J gene: TRBJ1-5

CDR3 protein: CASSEVQANYGYTF
CDR3 DNA: TGTGCCAGCAGTGAAGTACAGGCTAACTATGGCTACACCTTC
D gene: .
clone size: .
V gene: TRBV6-1
J gene: TRBJ1-2

CDR3 protein: CASSYSQGASYEQYF
CDR3 DNA: TGTGCCAGCAGTTACTCCCAGGGGGCTTCCTACGAGCAGTACTTC
D gene: TRBD1
clone size: .
V gene: TRBV6-5
J gene: TRBJ2-7

CDR3 protein: CASSPPEGSGPDTQYF
CDR3 DNA: TGCGCCAGCAGTCCTCCGGAGGGATCGGGCCCAGATACGCAGTATTTT
D gene: .
clone size: .
V gene: TRBV5-1
J gene: TRBJ2-3

CDR3 protein: CASSPQVGGITEAFF
CDR3 DNA: TGTGCCAGCAGCCCCCAAGTAGGGGGCATCACTGAAGCTTTCTTT
D gene: TRBD1
clone size: .
V gene: TRBV9
J gene: TRBJ1-1

CDR3 protein: CASSFPRLNTEAFF
CDR3 DNA: TGTGCCAGCAGCTTTCCCAGGTTGAACACTGAAGCTTTCTTT
D gene: .
clone size: .
V gene: TRBV5-6
J gene: TRBJ1-1

CDR3 protein: CASSFRDRVNTGELFF
CDR3 DNA: TGCGCCAGCAGCTTCCGGGACAGGGTTAACACCGGGGAGCTGTTTTTT
D gene: TRBD1
clone size: .
V gene: TRBV5-1
J gene: TRBJ2-2

CDR3 protein: CASSIAQGRGGYTF
CDR3 DNA: TGTGCCAGCAGCATCGCACAGGGCCGGGGTGGCTACACCTTC
D gene: .
clone size: .
V gene: TRBV5-6
J gene: TRBJ1-2

CDR3 protein: CSVRGGWGTEAFF
CDR3 DNA: TGCAGCGTTAGGGGGGGGTGGGGGACTGAAGCTTTCTTT
D gene: .
clone size: .
V gene: TRBV29-1
J gene: TRBJ1-1

CDR3 protein: CASSLTSGRAYNEQFF
CDR3 DNA: TGTGCCAGCAGCCTAACTAGCGGGAGGGCCTACAATGAGCAGTTCTTC
D gene: TRBD2
clone size: few
V gene: TRBV14
J gene: TRBJ2-1

CDR3 protein: CASSSSGSGQPQHF
CDR3 DNA: TGTGCCAGCAGCTCGTCAGGTTCGGGACAGCCCCAGCATTTT
D gene: .
clone size: .
V gene: TRBV7-9
J gene: TRBJ1-5

CDR3 protein: CASSVDWLGQGFIHEQYF
CDR3 DNA: TGTGCCAGCAGCGTAGATTGGCTCGGACAGGGGTTTATCCACGAGCAGTACTTC
D gene: TRBD1
clone size: .
V gene: TRBV9
J gene: TRBJ2-7

CDR3 protein: CASSLEGQVLYEQYF
CDR3 DNA: TGCGCCAGCAGCTTGGAGGGACAGGTTCTCTACGAGCAGTACTTC
D gene: TRBD1
clone size: few
V gene: TRBV5-1
J gene: TRBJ2-7

CDR3 protein: CASSQKMDRGNSPLHF
CDR3 DNA: TGTGCCAGCAGCCAGAAAATGGACAGGGGTAATTCACCCCTCCACTTT
D gene: TRBD1
clone size: .
V gene: TRBV4-2
J gene: TRBJ1-6